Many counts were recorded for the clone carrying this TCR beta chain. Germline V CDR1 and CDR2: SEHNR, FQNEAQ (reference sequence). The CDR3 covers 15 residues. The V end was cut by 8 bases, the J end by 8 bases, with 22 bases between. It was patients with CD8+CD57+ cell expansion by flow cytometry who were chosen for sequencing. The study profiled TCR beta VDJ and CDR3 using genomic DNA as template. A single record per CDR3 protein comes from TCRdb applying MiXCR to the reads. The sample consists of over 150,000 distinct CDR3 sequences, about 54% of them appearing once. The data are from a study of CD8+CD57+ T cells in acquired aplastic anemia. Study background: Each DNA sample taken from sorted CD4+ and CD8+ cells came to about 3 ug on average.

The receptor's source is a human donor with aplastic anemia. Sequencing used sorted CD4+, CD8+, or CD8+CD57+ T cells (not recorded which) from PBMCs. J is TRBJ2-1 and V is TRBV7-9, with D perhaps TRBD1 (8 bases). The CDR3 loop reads CASSRGATGVDEQFF. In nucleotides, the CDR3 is TGTGCCAGCTCCCGGGGGGCGACAGGGGTGGATGAGCAGTTCTTC.